The clone carrying this T cell receptor (beta chain) was recorded a few times. Its cognate antigen is unknown. These data are taken from a study of T-cell memory formation after mild COVID-19. Points from the study as a whole: Contracting clones from day 15 to 85 showed balanced CD4/CD8; later expanders favored CD4+. Unconfirmed was the SARS-CoV-2 specificity of second-wave clones that peaked on day 37.

V was pared by 1 base and J by 4 bases, with 14 bases between. This CDR3 has 15 residues. CDR1 is LGHNT and CDR2 is FRNRAP in the germline V gene. One entry per CDR3 protein results from TCRdb running MiXCR on the 5' RACE reads. Here the sample spans some 290,000 distinct CDR3 sequences, 16% being singletons. Sequencing input: PBMCs or a T cell subset sorted from them (not recorded which). This clonotype originated in a man aged 18 to 30 who had mild COVID-19 (a few samples of this study predate the infection). Cell type and time point are not known. This sequence joins TRBV12-5 and TRBJ2-7; TRBD1 might be the D (5 bases). The chain's CDR3 is CASGLDLRQLYEQYF. The CDR3 nucleotides are TGTGCTAGTGGTTTGGACCTTAGACAGTTATACGAGCAGTACTTC.